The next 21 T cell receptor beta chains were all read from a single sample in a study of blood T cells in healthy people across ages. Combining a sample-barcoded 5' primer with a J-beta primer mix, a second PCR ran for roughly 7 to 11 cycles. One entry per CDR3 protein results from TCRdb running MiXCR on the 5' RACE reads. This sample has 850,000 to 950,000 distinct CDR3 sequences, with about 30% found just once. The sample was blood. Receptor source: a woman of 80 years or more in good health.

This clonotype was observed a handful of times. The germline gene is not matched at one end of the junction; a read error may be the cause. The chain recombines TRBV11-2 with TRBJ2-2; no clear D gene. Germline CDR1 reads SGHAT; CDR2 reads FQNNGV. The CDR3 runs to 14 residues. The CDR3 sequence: CASGLDFSSGELFF. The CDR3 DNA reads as TGTGCCAGCGGCTTAGATTTTAGCTCCGGGGAGCTGTTTTTT.

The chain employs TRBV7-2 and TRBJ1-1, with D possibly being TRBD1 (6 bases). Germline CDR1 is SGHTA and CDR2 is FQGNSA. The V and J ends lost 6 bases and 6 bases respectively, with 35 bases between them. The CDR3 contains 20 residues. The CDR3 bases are TGTGCCAGCAGTCCAGGACGGGGGAGTCTGATAAGGACAGTAATCTCTGAAGCTTTCTTT. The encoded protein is CASSPGRGSLIRTVISEAFF.

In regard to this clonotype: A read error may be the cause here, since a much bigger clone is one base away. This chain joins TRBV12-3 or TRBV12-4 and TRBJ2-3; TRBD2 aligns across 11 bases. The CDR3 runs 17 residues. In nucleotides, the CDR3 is TGTGCCAGCAGACATATAGCGGGGGGGCCTATTACAGATGCGCAGTATTTT. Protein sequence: CASRHIAGGPITDAQYF.

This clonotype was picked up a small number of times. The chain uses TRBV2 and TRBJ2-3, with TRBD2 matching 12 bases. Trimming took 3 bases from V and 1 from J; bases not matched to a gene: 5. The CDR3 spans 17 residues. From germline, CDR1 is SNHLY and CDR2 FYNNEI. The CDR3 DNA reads TGTGCCAGCAGTGACTTCAGGACTAGCGGGGGCACAGATACGCAGTATTTT. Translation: CASSDFRTSGGTDTQYF.

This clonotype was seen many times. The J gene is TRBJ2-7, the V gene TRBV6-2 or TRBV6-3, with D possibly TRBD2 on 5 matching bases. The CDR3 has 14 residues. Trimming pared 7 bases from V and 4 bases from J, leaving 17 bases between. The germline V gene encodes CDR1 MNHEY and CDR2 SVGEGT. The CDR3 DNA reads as TGTGCCAGCAACACGGACGGGGTTCAGTACGAGCAGTACTTC. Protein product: CASNTDGVQYEQYF.

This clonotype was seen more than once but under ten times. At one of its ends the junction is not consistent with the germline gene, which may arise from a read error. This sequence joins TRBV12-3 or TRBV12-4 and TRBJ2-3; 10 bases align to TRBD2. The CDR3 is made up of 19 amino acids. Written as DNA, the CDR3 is TGTGCCAGCAGTTTCAGTAGCGGGGGGCCGATCGCACGCACAGATGCGCAGTATTTT. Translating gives CASSFSSGGPIARTDAQYF.

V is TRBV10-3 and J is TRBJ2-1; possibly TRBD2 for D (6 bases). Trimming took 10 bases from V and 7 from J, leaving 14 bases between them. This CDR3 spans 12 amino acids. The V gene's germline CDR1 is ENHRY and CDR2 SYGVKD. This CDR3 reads CATRGGENEQFF. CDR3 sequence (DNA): TGTGCCACTAGAGGCGGGGAGAATGAGCAGTTCTTC.

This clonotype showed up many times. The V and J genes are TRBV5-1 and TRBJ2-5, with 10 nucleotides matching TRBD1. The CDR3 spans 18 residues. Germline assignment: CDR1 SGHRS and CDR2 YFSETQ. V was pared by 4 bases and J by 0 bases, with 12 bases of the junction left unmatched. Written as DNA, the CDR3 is TGCGCCAGCAGCCCGGGGGGACAGGGGTCTCCGTACCAAGAGACCCAGTACTTC. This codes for CASSPGGQGSPYQETQYF.

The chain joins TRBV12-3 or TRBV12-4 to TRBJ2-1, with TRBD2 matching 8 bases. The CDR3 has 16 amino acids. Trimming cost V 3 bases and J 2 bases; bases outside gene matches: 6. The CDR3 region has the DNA TGTGCCAGCAGTTTTGCACTAGCGGCAACCTACAATGAGCAGTTCTTC. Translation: CASSFALAATYNEQFF.

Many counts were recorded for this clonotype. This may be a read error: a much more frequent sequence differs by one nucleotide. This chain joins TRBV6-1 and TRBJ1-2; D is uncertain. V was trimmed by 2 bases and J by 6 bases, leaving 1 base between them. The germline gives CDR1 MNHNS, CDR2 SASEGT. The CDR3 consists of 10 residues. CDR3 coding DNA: TGTGCCAGCAGTGAAAATGGCTACACCTTC. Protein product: CASSENGYTF.

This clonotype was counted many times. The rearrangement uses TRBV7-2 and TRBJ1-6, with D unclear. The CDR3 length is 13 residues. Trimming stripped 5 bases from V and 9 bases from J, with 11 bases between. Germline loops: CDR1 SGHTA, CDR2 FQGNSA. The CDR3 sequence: CASSPRLVSPLHF. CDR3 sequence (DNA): TGTGCCAGCAGCCCTAGGCTAGTTTCACCCCTCCACTTT.

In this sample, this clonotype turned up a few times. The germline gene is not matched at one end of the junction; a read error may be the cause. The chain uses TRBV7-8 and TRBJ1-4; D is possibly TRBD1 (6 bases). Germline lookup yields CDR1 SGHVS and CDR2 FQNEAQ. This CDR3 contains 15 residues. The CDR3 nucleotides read TGTGCCAGCAGCTTAGGGACAGTTTCTAATGAAAAACGGTTTTTT. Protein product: CASSLGTVSNEKRFF.

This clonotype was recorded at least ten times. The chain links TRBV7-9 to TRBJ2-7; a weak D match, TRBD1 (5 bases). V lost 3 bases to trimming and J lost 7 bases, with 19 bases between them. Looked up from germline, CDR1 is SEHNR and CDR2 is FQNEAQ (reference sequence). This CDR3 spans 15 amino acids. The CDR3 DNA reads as TGTGCCAGCAGCTTCCCTCGGGCAGTCCCAGGGGAGCAGTACTTC. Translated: CASSFPRAVPGEQYF.

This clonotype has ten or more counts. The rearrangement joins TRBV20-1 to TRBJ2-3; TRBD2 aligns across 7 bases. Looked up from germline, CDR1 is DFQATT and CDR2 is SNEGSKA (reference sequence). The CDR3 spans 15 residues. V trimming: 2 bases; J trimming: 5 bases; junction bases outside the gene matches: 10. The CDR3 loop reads CSARWPSGGGDTQYF. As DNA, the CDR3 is TGCAGTGCTAGATGGCCCTCGGGCGGGGGAGATACGCAGTATTTT.

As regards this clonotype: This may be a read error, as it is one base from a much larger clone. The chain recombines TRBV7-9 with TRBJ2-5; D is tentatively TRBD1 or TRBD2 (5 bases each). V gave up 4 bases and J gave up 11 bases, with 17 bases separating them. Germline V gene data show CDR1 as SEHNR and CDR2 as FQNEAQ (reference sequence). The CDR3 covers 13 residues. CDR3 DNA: TGTGCCAGCAGCTCTCAGGGACGCAATGAGCAGTACTTC. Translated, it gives CASSSQGRNEQYF.

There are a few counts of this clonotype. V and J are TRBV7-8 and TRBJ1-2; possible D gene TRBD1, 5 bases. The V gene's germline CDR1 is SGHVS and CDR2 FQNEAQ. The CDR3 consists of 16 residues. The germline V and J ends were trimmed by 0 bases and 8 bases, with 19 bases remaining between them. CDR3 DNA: TGTGCCAGCAGCTTAGCGCATAAGGGGAAAGTAGGCGGCTACACCTTC. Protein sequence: CASSLAHKGKVGGYTF.

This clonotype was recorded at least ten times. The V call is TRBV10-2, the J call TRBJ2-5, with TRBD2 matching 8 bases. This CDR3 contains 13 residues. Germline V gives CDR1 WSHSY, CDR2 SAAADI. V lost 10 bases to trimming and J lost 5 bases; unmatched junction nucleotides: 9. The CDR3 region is CATGLGVLETQYF. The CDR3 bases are TGCGCCACGGGACTAGGTGTTCTGGAGACCCAGTACTTC.

CDR3 sequence (DNA): TGCAGTGCGTGGGGGGCGGGAGTCACAGATACGCAGTATTTT. Translating it yields CSAWGAGVTDTQYF. V usage is TRBV20-1 and J usage is TRBJ2-3; the D gene is possibly TRBD2 (7 bases). The CDR3 is 14 residues long. The germline CDR1 and CDR2 sequences are DFQATT and SNEGSKA (reference sequence). Deletions cut 6 bases from V and 2 bases from J, with 15 bases between.

CDR3 in amino acids: CASSRTGGGQNIQYF. The DNA for the CDR3 is TGTGCCAGCAGCCGGACAGGGGGTGGGCAAAACATTCAGTACTTC. This chain links TRBV6-2 or TRBV6-3 with TRBJ2-4; 10 bases fit TRBD1. The CDR3 is 15 residues long. V was clipped by 6 bases and J by 5 bases; unmatched bases: 7. Per germline, CDR1 MNHEY and CDR2 SVGEGT.

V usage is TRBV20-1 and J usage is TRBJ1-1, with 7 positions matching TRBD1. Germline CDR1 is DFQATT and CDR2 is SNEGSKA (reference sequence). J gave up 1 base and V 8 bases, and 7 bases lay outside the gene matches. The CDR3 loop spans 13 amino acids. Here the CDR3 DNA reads TGCAGTTCCTCGGACAGGAGGAACACTGAAGCTTTCTTT. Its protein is CSSSDRRNTEAFF.

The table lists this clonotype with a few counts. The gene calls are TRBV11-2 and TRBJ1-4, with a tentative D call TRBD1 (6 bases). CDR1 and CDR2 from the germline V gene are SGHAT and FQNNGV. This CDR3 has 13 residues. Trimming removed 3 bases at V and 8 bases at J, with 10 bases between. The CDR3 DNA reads TGTGCCAGCAGCTTGGGGGGCTTAGAAAAACTGTTTTTT. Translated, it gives CASSLGGLEKLFF.